This TCR beta chain was profiled in a study of blood T cell repertoires in COVID-19. Overall study context: There were acute and convalescent COVID-19 samples, and they came from the United States, Italy and Spain. From T cells, B-cell-depleted T cells, or PBMCs came the material, which was cDNA or gDNA.

Trimming removed 5 bases from V and 6 bases from J, with 16 bases in between. The CDR3 totals 15 residues. Germline lookup yields CDR1 PRHDT and CDR2 FYEKMQ (reference sequence). Per the original methods: Estimated nucleated cell counts came from reference gene primer amplification. Produced via immunoSEQ multiplex PCR; TCRdb's table is partial and in-frame only. The D gene and trimming were derived from the DNA, and the V and J assignments and clone size from that table. The sample has 150,000 to 200,000 clones, around 80% seen once. The V and J genes are TRBV13 and TRBJ1-4; D may be TRBD1 (5 bases). This receptor was taken from a woman older than 75 with active or convalescent COVID-19. Sequencing input: peripheral blood. The CDR3: CASSPQGTAYEKLFF. In DNA, the CDR3 is TGTGCCAGCAGCCCGCAGGGTACCGCCTATGAAAAACTGTTTTTT.